The sequence of this TCR beta chain was determined in a study of tumor-infiltrating lymphocytes in primary liver carcinoma. Overall study results and limits: Tumors had a significantly higher top-250-clone fraction than blood (p = 0.039).

Total RNA amounting to 450 to 500 ng was the source from which TCR beta cDNA was made with a constant-region primer. Library construction for TCR beta comprised three nested multiplex PCR rounds performed with slightly modified ARM-PCR. TCRdb reprocessed the multiplex PCR reads with MiXCR, giving one entry per CDR3 protein. This sample yields about 310,000 distinct CDR3 sequences, of which 50% to 60% are seen a single time; about 18% belongs to the top ten. On this clonotype itself: Its antigen is still unknown.

Unsorted whole blood yielded blood RNA, and germline DNA was extracted as well. Sequenced sample: peripheral blood. The clonotype was recovered from a woman in her twenties or thirties with primary liver carcinoma and hepatitis B virus infection.

The CDR3 bases are TGTGCCAGCGGGGTCTTAATCGGACATTCTAACACTGAAGCTTTCTTT. Amino acids: CASGVLIGHSNTEAFF. This chain connects TRBV28 to TRBJ1-1, with D maybe TRBD1 (5 bases). The ends were cut back, 8 bases at V and 2 bases at J, with 21 bases in the middle. CDR1 is MDHEN, CDR2 SYDVKM, per germline. The CDR3 extends over 16 amino acids.